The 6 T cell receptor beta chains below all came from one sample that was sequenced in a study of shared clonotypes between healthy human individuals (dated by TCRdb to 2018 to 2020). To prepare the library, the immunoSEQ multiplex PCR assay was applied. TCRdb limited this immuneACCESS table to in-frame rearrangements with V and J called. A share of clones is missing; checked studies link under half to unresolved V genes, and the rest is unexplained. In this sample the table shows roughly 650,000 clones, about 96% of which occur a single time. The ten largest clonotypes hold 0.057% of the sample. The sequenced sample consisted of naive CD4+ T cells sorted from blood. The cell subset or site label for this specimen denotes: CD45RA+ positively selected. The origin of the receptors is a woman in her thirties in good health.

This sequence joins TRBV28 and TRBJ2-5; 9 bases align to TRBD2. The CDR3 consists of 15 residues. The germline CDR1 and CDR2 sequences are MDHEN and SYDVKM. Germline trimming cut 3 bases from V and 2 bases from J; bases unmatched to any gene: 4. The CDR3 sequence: CASSFLTSGQETQYF. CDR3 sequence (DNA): TGTGCCAGCAGTTTCCTGACTAGCGGACAAGAGACCCAGTACTTC.

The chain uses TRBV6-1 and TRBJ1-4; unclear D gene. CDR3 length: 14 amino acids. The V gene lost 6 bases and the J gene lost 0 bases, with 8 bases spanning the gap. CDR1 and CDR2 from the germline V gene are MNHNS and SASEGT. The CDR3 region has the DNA TGTGCCAGCAGCCCAGGAACAACTAATGAAAAACTGTTTTTT. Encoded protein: CASSPGTTNEKLFF.

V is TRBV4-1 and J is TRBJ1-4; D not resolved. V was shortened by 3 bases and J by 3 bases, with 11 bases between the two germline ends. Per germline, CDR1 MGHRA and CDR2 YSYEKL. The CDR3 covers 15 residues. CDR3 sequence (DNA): TGCGCCAGCAGCCAGCCGGCCGGGCCTAATGAAAAACTGTTTTTT. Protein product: CASSQPAGPNEKLFF.

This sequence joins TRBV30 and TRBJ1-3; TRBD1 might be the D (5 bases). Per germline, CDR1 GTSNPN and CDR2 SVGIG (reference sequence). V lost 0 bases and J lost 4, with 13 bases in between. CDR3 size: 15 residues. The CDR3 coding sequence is TGTGCCTGGAGTGTGATGCAGGGCATGGGAAACACCATATATTTT. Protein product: CAWSVMQGMGNTIYF. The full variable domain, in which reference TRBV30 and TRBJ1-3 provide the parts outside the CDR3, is SQTIHQWPATLVQPVGSPLSLECTVEGTSNPNLYWYRQAAGRGLQLLFYSVGIGQISSEVPQNLSASRPQDRQFILSSKKLLLSDSGFYLCAWSVMQGMGNTIYFGEGSWLTVV.

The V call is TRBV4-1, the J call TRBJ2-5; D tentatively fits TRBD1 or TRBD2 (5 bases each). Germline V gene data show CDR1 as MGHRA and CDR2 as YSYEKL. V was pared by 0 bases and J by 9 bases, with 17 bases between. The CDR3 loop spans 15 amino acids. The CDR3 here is CASSQDPREKVAQYF. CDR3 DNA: TGCGCCAGCAGCCAAGATCCCAGGGAGAAGGTCGCCCAGTACTTC.

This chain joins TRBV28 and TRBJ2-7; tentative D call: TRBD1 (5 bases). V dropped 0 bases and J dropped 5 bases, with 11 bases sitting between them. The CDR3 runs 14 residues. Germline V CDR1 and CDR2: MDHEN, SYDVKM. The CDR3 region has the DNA TGTGCCAGCAGTTTATGGCAGGGTACCGACGAGCAGTACTTC. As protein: CASSLWQGTDEQYF.